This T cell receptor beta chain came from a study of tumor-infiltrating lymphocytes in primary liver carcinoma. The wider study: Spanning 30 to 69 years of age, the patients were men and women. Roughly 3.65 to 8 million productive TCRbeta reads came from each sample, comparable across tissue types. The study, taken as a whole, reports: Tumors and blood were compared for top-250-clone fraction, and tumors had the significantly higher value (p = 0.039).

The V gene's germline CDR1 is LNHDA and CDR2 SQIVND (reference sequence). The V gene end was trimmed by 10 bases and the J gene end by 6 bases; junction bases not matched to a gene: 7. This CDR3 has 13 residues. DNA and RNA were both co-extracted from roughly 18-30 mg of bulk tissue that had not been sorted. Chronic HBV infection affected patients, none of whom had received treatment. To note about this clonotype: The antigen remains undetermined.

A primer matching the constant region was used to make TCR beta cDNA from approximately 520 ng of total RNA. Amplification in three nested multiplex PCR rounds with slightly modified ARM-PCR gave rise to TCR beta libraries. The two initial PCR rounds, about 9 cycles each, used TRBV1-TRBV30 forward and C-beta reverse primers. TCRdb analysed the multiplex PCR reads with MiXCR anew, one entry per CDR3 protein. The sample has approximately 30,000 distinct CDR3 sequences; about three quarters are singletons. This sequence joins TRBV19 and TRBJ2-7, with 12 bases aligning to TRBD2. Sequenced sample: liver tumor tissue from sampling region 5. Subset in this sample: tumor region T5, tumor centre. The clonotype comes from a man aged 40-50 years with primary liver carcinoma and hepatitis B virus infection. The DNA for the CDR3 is TGTGCCACCGCGCCGACTAGCGGGGGCGAGCAGTACTTC. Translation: CATAPTSGGEQYF.